This T cell receptor (beta chain) was captured by sequencing in a study of shared clonotypes between healthy human individuals. This table comes from immunoSEQ multiplex PCR, and its TCRdb copy is limited to in-frame clones, with some not included. The profile shows hundreds of thousands of clones, around two thirds of them singletons. Germline CDR1 is SGHTS and CDR2 is YDEGEE. This CDR3 is built from 14 residues. Trimming took off 5 bases at V and 7 bases at J, with 16 bases between the two ends. Material: memory CD4+ T cells sorted from blood. Subset: CD45RA-negative fraction. This sequence originates from a woman in her thirties in good health. This rearrangement joins TRBV5-8 to TRBJ1-5; a weak D match, TRBD1 (5 bases). CDR3 sequence: CASSSGAGYQPQHF. The CDR3 DNA reads TGTGCCAGCAGTTCTGGAGCAGGGTACCAGCCCCAGCATTTT.